The present T cell receptor beta chain was sequenced within a study of technical replicates of blood from a handful of donors. CDR1 and CDR2 from the germline V gene are SGDLS and YYNGEE. The CDR3 covers 13 residues. V was trimmed by 4 bases and J by 5 bases, leaving 13 bases between them. The data were produced by immunoSEQ multiplex PCR, yet TCRdb's version contains in-frame clones alone and is incomplete. Of 50,000 to 70,000 clones listed, approximately 86% are singletons. A few counts support this clone. The rearrangement links TRBV9 to TRBJ2-7, with D perhaps TRBD1 (6 bases). This TCR derives from a human donor in good health. Some clones in this sample may be carry-over from other donors' samples. Sequencing was done on a sample of PBMCs. As DNA, the CDR3 is TGTGCCAGCAGCTTCAGGGGAGAGAACGAGCAGTACTTC. This codes for CASSFRGENEQYF.